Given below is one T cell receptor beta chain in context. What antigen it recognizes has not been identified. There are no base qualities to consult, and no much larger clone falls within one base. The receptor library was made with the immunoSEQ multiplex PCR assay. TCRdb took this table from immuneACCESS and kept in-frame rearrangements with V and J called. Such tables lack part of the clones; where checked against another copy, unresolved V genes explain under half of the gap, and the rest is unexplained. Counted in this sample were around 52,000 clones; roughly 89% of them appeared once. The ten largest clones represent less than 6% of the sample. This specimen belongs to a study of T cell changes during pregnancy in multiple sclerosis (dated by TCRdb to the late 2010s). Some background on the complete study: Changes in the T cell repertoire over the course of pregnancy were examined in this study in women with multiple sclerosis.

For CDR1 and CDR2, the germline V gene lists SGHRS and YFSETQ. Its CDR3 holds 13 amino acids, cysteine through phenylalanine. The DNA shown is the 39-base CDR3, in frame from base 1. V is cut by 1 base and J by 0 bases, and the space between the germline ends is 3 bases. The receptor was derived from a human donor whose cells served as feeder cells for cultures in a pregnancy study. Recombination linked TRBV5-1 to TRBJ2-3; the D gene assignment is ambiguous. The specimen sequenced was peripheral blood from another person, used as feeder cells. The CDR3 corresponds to CASSLPSTDTQYF. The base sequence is TGCGCCAGCAGCTTGCCCAGCACAGATACGCAGTATTTT.